This T cell receptor beta chain was recorded in a study of T cells in Graves' hyperthyroidism and ophthalmopathy (dated by TCRdb to about 2019). Background on the whole study: Peripheral blood samples were taken at initial diagnosis, before any treatment was given. To identify TCR V-J signatures that set the groups apart, the researchers used a discovery cohort of 90 to 100 patients, made up of 43 with Graves' ophthalmopathy and some 60 with stable Graves' hyperthyroidism. Prospective prediction of ophthalmopathy was tested in an independent validation cohort of 18 to 20 hyperthyroidism patients and some 17 patients who later progressed to ophthalmopathy. The 100 discovery patients were randomly split 7:3 into training and test sets. In addition, the study compared T-cell repertoires in thyroid tissue and in blood from about 6 Graves' hyperthyroidism patients. Once sampling was done, hyperthyroidism patients were given methimazole at a starting dose of 30 mg daily, whereas ophthalmopathy patients were given high-dose intravenous methylprednisolone. According to the paper, TCR Vbeta CDR3 sequencing was carried out on 135 peripheral blood samples, which came from some 41 ophthalmopathy, 70 to 80 hyperthyroidism and some 17 progressor patients. Beyond this particular receptor, the publication reports: A model built on a 13 V-J signature distinguished ophthalmopathy from stable hyperthyroidism, reaching 85% to 90% sensitivity and under 84% specificity in cross-validation and 80%/75% in testing. Most expanded thyroid clonotypes (frequency above 0.001) were also found in blood, which suggests that blood repertoires may mirror thyroid immune responses. No statistical method was used to fix the sample size in advance, and group allocation was not hidden from the investigators. In validation, progression to ophthalmopathy was predicted by the model with 70.59% sensitivity and around 76% specificity, a median of approximately 6.5 months before onset.

This clonotype has ten or more counts. Its cognate antigen has yet to be identified. The input lacks base qualities; no much larger clone sits a single base away. Graves' hyperthyroidism was defined as stable when no progression to ophthalmopathy occurred over 18 months of follow-up. Hyperthyroidism patients were aged 18 to 65 years and newly diagnosed, with disease duration of less than 2 months. Patients with uncontrolled infections, other autoimmune diseases, pregnancy or lactation were excluded. Clinical symptoms, serum thyroxine and TRAb, thyroid ultrasound, and orbital computed tomography formed the basis for the diagnoses. PBMCs were isolated from 10 ml of fresh peripheral blood by Ficoll-Paque density gradient centrifugation. Total RNA was extracted using Trizol reagent, and RNA quality was assessed on an Agilent 2100 Bioanalyzer. The TCR beta CDR3 regions were amplified from the RNA transcripts. The TCR CDR3 was subjected to a first round of RT-PCR using the HTBI primer set and the Qiagen OneStep RT-PCR kit. A second multiplex PCR round built the libraries, followed by size selection and purification. Sequencing of the libraries was done on an Illumina HiSeq2000 using paired-end 100 bp reads. In the authors' own workflow: SOAPnuke was used to process the raw data, with reads discarded if the reads contained adapters or uncalled bases, had a mean Phred below 15, or lacked an exact constant-primer or identifier match. COPE v1.2.5 was used to merge the high-quality paired reads, and each unique nucleotide sequence was defined as a clonotype. MiTCR v1.1 was used to align clonotypes to the IMGT TRBV, TRBD and TRBJ reference segments. The analysis was restricted to V-J combinations with a frequency above 0.0001, which together covered 99.2% of the repertoires. A TCS score was defined as the ratio between F50 (clonal expansion) and ExV (chaos), using BLOSUM62-based TCRdist between CDR3 peptides within each V-J. Welch's t-statistics and random forest reduced 514 V-J features to around 14, which were used in a naive Bayes classifier (R e1071). TCRdb ran its own pipeline on the public reads, namely fastp trimming at Q25 and MiXCR clone calling, and kept in-frame beta chains. For every CDR3 protein sequence, its rows merge into one entry that carries the most common genes and DNA. What appears here as the V and J calls and clone size reflects TCRdb's work, not the paper's. The sample includes about 400,000 distinct CDR3 sequences, with roughly 13% observed a single time. About 5% of the sample comes from the top ten.

The TCR sequence derives from a young woman with Graves' hyperthyroidism. The sequenced sample consisted of blood.

The nucleotide sequence reads TGTGCCAGCAAACGGGGCGATACGCAGTATTTT. Its protein is CASKRGDTQYF. The receptor chain draws on TRBV6-1 and TRBJ2-3; the D gene could be TRBD1 or TRBD2, each one agreeing over 5 bases. Looking up the germline V gene yields CDR1 MNHNS and CDR2 SASEGT. Including the terminal cysteine and phenylalanine, the CDR3 comprises 11 residues. Of all the DNA, just the CDR3 is kept, 33 bases in frame from base 1. V and J lose 7 bases and 6 bases, and a span of 8 bases separates them.